This TCR beta chain was identified during a study of CD8+ T cells in alopecia areata (dated by TCRdb to between 2018 and 2020). The study in broad terms: The study used high-throughput TCRbeta sequencing to examine T cell clonal expansion in alopecia areata, in both the C3H/HeJ mouse model and human patients. Human TCRbeta sequencing covered scalp tissue and sorted CD4+ and CD8+ peripheral blood T cells from patchy and totalis/universalis alopecia areata patients and healthy controls. Clonality in the scalp was compared among normal scalp (n=4), patchy alopecia areata scalp (n=8), and alopecia totalis/universalis scalp (n=8). RNA was extracted with the PAXgene miRNA kit for fixed scalp, the miRNeasy kit for PBMCs, and the RNeasy kit for mouse skin. TCRbeta CDR3 regions were amplified by immunoSEQ multiplex PCR using 35 Vbeta forward and 13 Jbeta reverse primers.

Lesional scalp punch biopsies and peripheral blood were collected from alopecia areata patients. PBMCs were isolated by density centrifugation and stained for CD3, CD4 and CD8, after which CD4+ and CD8+ T cells were sorted on a FACSAria. Alopecia areata patients who were not treated were recruited through a multicenter biomarker study. In 4 or 5 patients from the biomarker study, blood CD8+ T cells were sorted further into NKG2D-low and NKG2D-high fractions. The library was obtained by the immunoSEQ multiplex PCR assay. RNA was extracted from all samples and reverse transcribed into cDNA, which served as template for TCR sequencing. First-strand cDNA was synthesized using SuperScript III with a 2:1 mix of oligo-dT and random hexamers. A synthetic immune receptor repertoire was used to measure amplification bias, and any remaining bias was corrected computationally. Per the original workflow: Raw reads were preprocessed for error removal, and CDR3 was defined according to IMGT conventions as running from the conserved cysteine to phenylalanine. Clonality was computed by normalizing Shannon entropy by log2 of the number of productive unique TCRs and subtracting the result from 1. Scalp TCRbeta sequences were cross-referenced with sorted blood CD4 and CD8 repertoires so that the CD4 or CD8 identity of scalp clones could be inferred. Not all clones reach the TCRdb copy of this immuneACCESS table, which keeps in-frame sequences only. Checked studies attribute under half of the gap to unresolved V genes and leave the rest unexplained. Clonal size and the V and J genes are those of that table, whereas D and trimming came from the DNA. The sample has 50,000 to 70,000 clones on record, 44% of them singletons. The ten largest clones take up roughly half of the sample.

According to the germline V gene (reference sequence), CDR1 reads SEHNR and CDR2 reads FQNEAQ. Germline trimming: 5 bases from V, 0 bases from J; junction bases outside gene matches: 10. CDR3 length: 18 amino acids, cysteine to phenylalanine. The kept DNA is CDR3 alone, 54 bases in frame from the first base. Concerning this clone itself: Its binding antigen is unknown. No base-level quality is on record; no much larger clone is a single base apart.

Study-wide conclusions, independent of this receptor: Unlike mouse skin, which is dominated by gammadelta T cells, normal human skin has resident alphabeta T cells that are also sequenced, and this complicates analysis of the scalp TCR repertoire. Lesional scalp, especially in alopecia totalis/universalis, showed higher clonality and more expanded CD8+ clones than normal scalp, suggesting antigenic drive. Shared TCR sequences between patients were less evident than in mice, which may be partly attributable to HLA diversity in the patient population.

The chain links TRBV7-9 with TRBJ2-6; TRBD1 aligns with 7 central bases. The clonotype was recovered from a human donor with alopecia areata. Sequencing used NKG2D-low CD8+ T cells sorted from blood. Reading the label with the study, this specimen's cell subset or site is: sorted CD8+ NKG2D-low blood T cells. The nucleotides are TGTGCCAGCAGCCCAAATACAGGGGTCAGCTCTGGGGCCAACGTCCTGACTTTC. The resulting protein is CASSPNTGVSSGANVLTF. With all but the CDR3 taken from the reference TRBV7-9 and TRBJ2-6 genes, the full variable domain is: DTGVSQNPRHKITKRGQNVTFRCDPISEHNRLYWYRQTLGQGPEFLTYFQNEAQLEKSRLLSDRFSAERPKGSFSTLEIQRTEQGDSAMYLCASSPNTGVSSGANVLTFGAGSRLTVL.